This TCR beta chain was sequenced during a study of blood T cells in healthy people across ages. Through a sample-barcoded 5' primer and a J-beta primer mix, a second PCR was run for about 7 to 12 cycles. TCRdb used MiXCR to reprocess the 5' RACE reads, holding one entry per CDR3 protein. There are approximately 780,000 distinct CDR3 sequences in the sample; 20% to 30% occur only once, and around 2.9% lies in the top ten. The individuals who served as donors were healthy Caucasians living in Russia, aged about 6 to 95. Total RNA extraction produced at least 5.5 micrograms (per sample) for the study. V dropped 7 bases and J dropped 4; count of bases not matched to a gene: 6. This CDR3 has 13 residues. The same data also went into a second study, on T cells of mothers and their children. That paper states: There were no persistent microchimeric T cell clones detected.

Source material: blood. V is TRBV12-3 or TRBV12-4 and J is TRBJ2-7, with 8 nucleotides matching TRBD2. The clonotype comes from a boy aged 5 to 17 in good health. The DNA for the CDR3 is TGTGCCAGCACCATAGCGGGGACGTACGAGCAGTACTTC. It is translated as CASTIAGTYEQYF.